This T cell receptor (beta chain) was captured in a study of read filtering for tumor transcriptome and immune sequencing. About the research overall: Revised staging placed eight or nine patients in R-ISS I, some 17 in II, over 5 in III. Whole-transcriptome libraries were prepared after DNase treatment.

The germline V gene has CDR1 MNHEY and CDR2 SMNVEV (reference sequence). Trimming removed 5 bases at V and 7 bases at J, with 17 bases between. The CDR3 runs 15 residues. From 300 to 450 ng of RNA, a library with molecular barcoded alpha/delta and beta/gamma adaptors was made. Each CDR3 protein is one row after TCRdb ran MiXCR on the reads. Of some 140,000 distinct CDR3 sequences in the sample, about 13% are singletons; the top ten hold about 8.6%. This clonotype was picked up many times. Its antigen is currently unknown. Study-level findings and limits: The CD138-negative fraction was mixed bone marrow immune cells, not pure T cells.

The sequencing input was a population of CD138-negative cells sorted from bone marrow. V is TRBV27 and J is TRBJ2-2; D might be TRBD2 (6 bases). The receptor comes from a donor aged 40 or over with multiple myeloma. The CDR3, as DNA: TGTGCCAGCAGTCCCCTACGGGAGAGGGACGGGGAGCTGTTTTTT. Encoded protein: CASSPLRERDGELFF.